A selection of T cell receptor beta chains follows, all from one sample in a study of blood T cell repertoires in COVID-19. Only in-frame clones appear in the TCRdb table, and some are missing; sequencing was by immunoSEQ multiplex PCR. The repertoire holds about 130,000 clones, about 86% seen once, with about 2.5% in the top ten. The specimen was PBMCs or T cells enriched from blood (not recorded which). All receptors come from a woman aged 45 to 65 who had recovered from COVID-19. Both conserved end residues are part of each CDR3. A D gene is named only where the DNA matches it firmly. Clone size is not always given. Where it is, it says once, few, many or a class for expanded clones.

d_call,j_call,clone_size,v_call,cdr3_nt,cdr3_aa
TRBD2,TRBJ2-7,-,TRBV10-3,TGTGCCATCAGCACCCCCAGCGGGGGGACCAACGAGCAGTACTTC,CAISTPSGGTNEQYF
TRBD2,TRBJ2-3,-,TRBV6-1,TGTGCCAGCAGTGAATGGGGCGGGGGGGCCGCAGATACGCAGTATTTT,CASSEWGGGAADTQYF
-,TRBJ2-2,-,TRBV2,TGTGCCAGCAGAAATCTCCTAGTCGGACTCCCAGGGGAGCTGTTTTTT,CASRNLLVGLPGELFF
TRBD1,TRBJ2-2,-,TRBV3-1/TRBV3-2,TGTGCCAGCAGCCACGGACAGGGGAACACCGGGGAGCTGTTTTTT,CASSHGQGNTGELFF
TRBD2,TRBJ2-1,-,TRBV12-3/TRBV12-4,TGTGCCAGCAGCAACTCTAGCGGGGAGCAGTTCTTC,CASSNSSGEQFF
TRBD1,TRBJ1-2,-,TRBV6-6,TGTGCCAGCAGTCCCCGCCTGACAGGGGTGTTGAACTATGGCTACACCTTC,CASSPRLTGVLNYGYTF
-,TRBJ1-1,-,TRBV29-1,TGCAGCGTTGAAAAGCCCGGCCAGGGCTGGTGGGACACTGAAGCTTTCTTT,CSVEKPGQGWWDTEAFF
-,TRBJ2-3,-,TRBV19,TGTGCCAGTAGTATAGTCAGGGCTACCACAGATACGCAGTATTTT,CASSIVRATTDTQYF
-,TRBJ2-5,-,TRBV18,TGTGCCAGCGAGACCGGGGGTGGTTTTCAAGAGACCCAGTACTTC,CASETGGGFQETQYF
-,TRBJ2-7,-,TRBV12-5,TGTGCTAGTGGTTTGCAGGGATCGGAACTCGAGCAGTACTTC,CASGLQGSELEQYF
TRBD1,TRBJ2-5,-,TRBV14,TGTGCCAGCAGCCTAAACCAAGGGGGCCGAGAGACCCAGTACTTC,CASSLNQGGRETQYF
-,TRBJ1-1,-,TRBV18,TGTGCCAGCTCACAAATACAGAACACTGAAGCTTTCTTT,CASSQIQNTEAFF
TRBD1,TRBJ1-1,-,TRBV6-5,TGTGCCAGCAGGGTGGCAGGGGGCGGCACTGAAGCTTTCTTT,CASRVAGGGTEAFF
-,TRBJ1-2,once,TRBV12-3/TRBV12-4,TGTGCCAGCAGCCTCAGGGGTTACACCTTC,CASSLRGYTF
TRBD1,TRBJ1-4,-,TRBV4-3,TGCGCCAGCAGCCAAGGACAGGGGGGCGAAAAACTGTTTTTT,CASSQGQGGEKLFF
TRBD2,TRBJ2-7,-,TRBV30,TGTGCCTGGAGTGTACCGAGCGGGGTCTCCTACGAGCAGTACTTC,CAWSVPSGVSYEQYF
TRBD2,TRBJ2-5,-,TRBV5-1,TGCGCCAGCAGCTTGGGTGGCTCAACCGGGAGGGAGACCCAGTACTTC,CASSLGGSTGRETQYF
TRBD1,TRBJ2-7,-,TRBV12-5,TGTGCTAGTGGTTTGGTCCCAGGGGGCTTGAGCGAGCAGTACTTC,CASGLVPGGLSEQYF
-,TRBJ1-6,-,TRBV4-3,TGCGCCAGCAGCCAAGATCGTACAGGGAGTTCACCCCTCCACTTT,CASSQDRTGSSPLHF
-,TRBJ2-2,-,TRBV9,TGTGCCAGCAGCGTAGGGGCGGGGAACACCGGGGAGCTGTTTTTT,CASSVGAGNTGELFF
TRBD2,TRBJ2-3,-,TRBV9,TGTGCCAGCAGCCTGAAGCGGGGGAGCACAGATACGCAGTATTTT,CASSLKRGSTDTQYF
TRBD2,TRBJ2-1,-,TRBV2,TGTGCCAGCACGGGACTAGCGGGGGACCCTGAGCAGTTCTTC,CASTGLAGDPEQFF
TRBD2,TRBJ2-7,-,TRBV19,TGTGCCAGTAGTATAAGTTTTGTGGGGGGGAGAGGGATCTACGAGCAGTACTTC,CASSISFVGGRGIYEQYF
-,TRBJ2-5,few,TRBV5-5,TGTGCCAGCAGCTTGGCGGGTTACTACCAAGAGACCCAGTACTTC,CASSLAGYYQETQYF
-,TRBJ2-7,-,TRBV27,TGTGCCAGCAGTTTCTCAGGGGCCTACGAGCAGTACTTC,CASSFSGAYEQYF
-,TRBJ2-5,-,TRBV6-2/TRBV6-3,TGTGCCAGCAGTGTCCTCAGGGAATTCAGGGAGACCCAGTACTTC,CASSVLREFRETQYF
-,TRBJ2-7,-,TRBV11-3,TGTGCCAGCAGCTTAGCCCCAGACACCTTGAAGGAGCAGTACTTC,CASSLAPDTLKEQYF
-,TRBJ2-7,once,TRBV4-3,TGCGCCAGCAGCCCCGACAGGATGATCTCCTACGAGCAGTACTTC,CASSPDRMISYEQYF